This TCR beta chain is drawn from a study of T cell changes during pregnancy in multiple sclerosis (dated by TCRdb to the late 2010s). As for the study more broadly: The study looked at changes in the T cell repertoire across pregnancy in women with multiple sclerosis.

The receptor library was made with the immunoSEQ multiplex PCR assay. TCRdb obtained this table from immuneACCESS and retained in-frame rearrangements with V and J assigned. These tables miss some clones; where compared with another copy, unresolved V genes account for less than half of the shortfall, and the remainder is unexplained. This sample lists approximately 100,000 clones; 94% were detected once. The ten largest clones add up to 0.7% to 0.9% of the sample. Taken from the germline V gene, the CDR1 and CDR2 loops are SGHVT and SQSDAQ. The CDR3 numbers 17 residues from cysteine through phenylalanine. Only the CDR3 DNA is retained, 51 bases long and in frame from the first base. V lost 2 bases and J lost 4 bases; the stretch between them is 17 bases long. In its sample, this clone was seen once. Its antigen remains unidentified. No much larger clone exists at a distance of one base, and base qualities are not known.

The source was peripheral blood, collected before pregnancy. This receptor was taken from a female donor with multiple sclerosis, enrolled in a pregnancy study. The chain joins TRBV7-4 to TRBJ1-4; the D gene is not confidently resolved. The CDR3 corresponds to CASSLILSAVRNEKLFF. The nucleotide sequence reads as follows: TGTGCCAGCAGCTTAATACTTAGCGCCGTTCGTAATGAAAAACTGTTTTTT.